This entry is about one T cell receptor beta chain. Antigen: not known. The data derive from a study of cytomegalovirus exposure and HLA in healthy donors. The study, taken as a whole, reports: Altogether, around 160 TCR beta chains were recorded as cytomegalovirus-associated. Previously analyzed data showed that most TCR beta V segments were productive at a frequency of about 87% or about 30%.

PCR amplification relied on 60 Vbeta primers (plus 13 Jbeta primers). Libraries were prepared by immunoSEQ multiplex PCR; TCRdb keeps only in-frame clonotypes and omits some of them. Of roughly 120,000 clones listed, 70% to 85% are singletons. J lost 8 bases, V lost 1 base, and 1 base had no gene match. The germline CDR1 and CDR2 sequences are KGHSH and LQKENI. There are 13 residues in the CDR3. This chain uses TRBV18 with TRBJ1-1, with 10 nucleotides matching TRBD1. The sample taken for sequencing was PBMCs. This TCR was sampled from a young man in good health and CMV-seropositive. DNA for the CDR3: TGTGCCAGCTCACCACGGGACAGGGGAGAAGCTTTCTTT. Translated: CASSPRDRGEAFF.